Listed below are T cell receptor beta chains from one sample, sequenced in a study of T cells in Graves' hyperthyroidism and ophthalmopathy. TCRdb reanalysed the multiplex PCR reads using MiXCR and keeps one entry per CDR3 protein. This table has some 740,000 distinct CDR3 sequences, 14% appearing once. Sample: blood. The source of these receptors is a woman aged 18-29 years with Graves' hyperthyroidism. The CDR3 runs from the conserved cysteine through the conserved F or W. Fields, in order: D gene, clone size, V gene, J gene, CDR3 DNA, CDR3 protein. The D gene is left open where the match is weak. Rows give clone size only sometimes, using once, few, many, or a class for an expanded clone.

TRBD2	NA	TRBV9	TRBJ2-2	TGTGCCAGCAGACCCGGGACTAGCACGTTCACCGGGGAGCTGTTTTTT	CASRPGTSTFTGELFF
NA	many	TRBV7-9	TRBJ2-1	TGTGCCAGCAGCGCAACAGGGTACAATGAGCAGTTCTTC	CASSATGYNEQFF
NA	few	TRBV4-1	TRBJ1-4	TGCGCCAGCAGCCGAACGGGCAGGCATGAAAAACTGTTTTTT	CASSRTGRHEKLFF
NA	many	TRBV3-1	TRBJ1-1	TGTGCCAGCAGTGGGGCTCGCGCTGAAGCTTTCTTT	CASSGARAEAFF
NA	few	TRBV29-1	TRBJ2-7	TGCAGCGTTGAAGATCCCGTTCGGGGCTACGAGCAGTACTTC	CSVEDPVRGYEQYF
TRBD2	few	TRBV27	TRBJ2-3	TGTGCCAGCAGTTTCGCGGGGGGCGGAGATACGCAGTATTTT	CASSFAGGGDTQYF
TRBD1	many	TRBV2	TRBJ2-2	TGTGCCTTAGGGGGCGGCGGGCGATTAGATACCGGGGAGCTGTTTTTT	CALGGGGRLDTGELFF
NA	many	TRBV2	TRBJ2-2	TGTGCCAGCAGTGAAGTGGGCACCGGGGAGCTGTTTTTT	CASSEVGTGELFF
TRBD2	many	TRBV20-1	TRBJ2-7	TGCAGTGCTCAACTAGCGGGAGGGCCTCTGCGAGCCTACGAGCAGTACTTC	CSAQLAGGPLRAYEQYF
TRBD1	many	TRBV4-3	TRBJ2-7	TGCGCCAGCAGCCAAGCGGACAGGGCCCACGAGCAGTACTTC	CASSQADRAHEQYF
TRBD1	NA	TRBV10-2	TRBJ1-4	TGCGCCAGCAGAGACCACAGGGGAGGGGAAAAACTGTTTTTT	CASRDHRGGEKLFF
NA	NA	TRBV6-2/TRBV6-3	TRBJ1-1	TGTGCCAGCACCATACGGGGGACACTGGACACTGAAGCTTTCTTT	CASTIRGTLDTEAFF
TRBD1	many	TRBV20-1	TRBJ2-7	TGCAGTGCTAGGCCCCTGTCCTCCGGCCCGGGACAGGGTACCTACGAGCAGTACTTC	CSARPLSSGPGQGTYEQYF
TRBD1	many	TRBV27	TRBJ2-5	TGTGCCAGCAGTTTAGGACAGGGGGCGAGTGAGACCCAGTACTTC	CASSLGQGASETQYF
NA	NA	TRBV4-1	TRBJ2-7	TGCGCCAGCAGCTCGGCTAGCGCCAAAAGCTCCTACGAGCAGTACTTC	CASSSASAKSSYEQYF
NA	NA	TRBV15	TRBJ2-5	TGTGCCACCAGCAGACTAGAAGCGACCCAGTACTTC	CATSRLEATQYF
NA	many	TRBV7-8	TRBJ2-1	TGTGCCAGCAGCTTACGGGGGTTGATGAATGAGCAGTTCTTC	CASSLRGLMNEQFF
NA	many	TRBV18	TRBJ2-1	TGTGCCAGCTCACGACTAGTATTGGGCTTGCATGAGCAGTTCTTC	CASSRLVLGLHEQFF
NA	few	TRBV15	TRBJ2-1	TGTGCCACCAGCAGTAGAGTGGGTAGACCAGGCGAGCAGTTCTTC	CATSSRVGRPGEQFF
NA	few	TRBV20-1	TRBJ1-5	TGCAGTGCCAGCGGGGGACGGCAGCCCCAGCATTTT	CSASGGRQPQHF
TRBD2	few	TRBV7-6	TRBJ2-2	TGTGCCAGCAGCGACGGGACTAGCGGGAGTTTGGACACCGGGGAGCTGTTTTTT	CASSDGTSGSLDTGELFF
NA	few	TRBV2	TRBJ2-4	TGTGCCAGCAGCCAGGGGATCGGCAAAAGCATTCAGTACTTC	CASSQGIGKSIQYF
NA	few	TRBV20-1	TRBJ1-4	TGCAGTGCGCGACGGGGTGGTAGTACTGAAAAACTGTTTTTT	CSARRGGSTEKLFF
TRBD2	many	TRBV20-1	TRBJ2-1	TGCAGTGCTAAGCAAGCGGGAGTCTACAATGAGCAGTTCTTC	CSAKQAGVYNEQFF
TRBD1	NA	TRBV19	TRBJ2-1	TGTGCCAGTAGTATAGATAACAGGGGGCTTAATGAGCAGTTCTTC	CASSIDNRGLNEQFF
NA	few	TRBV19	TRBJ1-1	TGTGCCAGTAGACCCGACCGCGTCACTGAAGCTTTCTTT	CASRPDRVTEAFF
NA	NA	TRBV28	TRBJ2-6	TGTGCCAGCAATACGGGTTCTGGGGCCAACGTCCTGACTTTC	CASNTGSGANVLTF
NA	many	TRBV9	TRBJ2-3	TGTGCCAGCAGCGTAGGCCACCGCGTATCCACAGATACGCAGTATTTT	CASSVGHRVSTDTQYF
TRBD2	many	TRBV20-1	TRBJ2-1	TGCAGTGCTAGAGGCCTAGCGGTTGACTACAATGAGCAGTTCTTC	CSARGLAVDYNEQFF